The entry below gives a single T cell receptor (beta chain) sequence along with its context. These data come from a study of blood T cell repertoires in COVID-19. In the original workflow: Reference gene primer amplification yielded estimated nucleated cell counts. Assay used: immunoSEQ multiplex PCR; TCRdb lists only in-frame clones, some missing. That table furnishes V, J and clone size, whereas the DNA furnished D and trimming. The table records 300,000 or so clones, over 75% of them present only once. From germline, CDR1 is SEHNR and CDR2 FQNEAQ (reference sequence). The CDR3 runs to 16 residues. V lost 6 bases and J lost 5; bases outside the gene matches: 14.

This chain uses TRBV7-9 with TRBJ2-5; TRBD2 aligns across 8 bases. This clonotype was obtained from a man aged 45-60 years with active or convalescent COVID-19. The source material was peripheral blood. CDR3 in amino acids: CASRVVGAGAEETQYF. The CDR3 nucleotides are TGTGCCAGCAGGGTTGTGGGAGCGGGGGCCGAGGAGACCCAGTACTTC.